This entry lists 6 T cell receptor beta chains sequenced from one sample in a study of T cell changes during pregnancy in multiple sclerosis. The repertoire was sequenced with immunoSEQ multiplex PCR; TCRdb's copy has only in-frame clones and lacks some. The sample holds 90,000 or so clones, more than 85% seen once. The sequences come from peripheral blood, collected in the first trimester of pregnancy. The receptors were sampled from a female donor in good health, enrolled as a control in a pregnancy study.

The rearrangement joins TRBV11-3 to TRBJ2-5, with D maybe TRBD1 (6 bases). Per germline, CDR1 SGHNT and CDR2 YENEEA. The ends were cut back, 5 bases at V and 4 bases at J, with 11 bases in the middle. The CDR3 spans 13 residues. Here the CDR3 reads CASSPQTGETQYF. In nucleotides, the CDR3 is TGTGCCAGCAGCCCTCAGACAGGAGAGACCCAGTACTTC.

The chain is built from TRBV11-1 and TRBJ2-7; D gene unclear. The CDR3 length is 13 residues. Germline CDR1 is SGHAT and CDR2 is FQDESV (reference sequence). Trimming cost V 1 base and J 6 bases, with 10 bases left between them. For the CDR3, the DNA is TGTGCCAGCAGCTTAGTAAACCTCGGCGAGCAGTACTTC. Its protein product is CASSLVNLGEQYF.

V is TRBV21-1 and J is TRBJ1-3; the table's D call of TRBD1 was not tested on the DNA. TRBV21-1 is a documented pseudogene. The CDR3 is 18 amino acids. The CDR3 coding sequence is TGTGCCAGCAGCAAATTGCCGGACAGCTCAACTCTCGGAAACACCATATATTTT. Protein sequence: CASSKLPDSSTLGNTIYF.

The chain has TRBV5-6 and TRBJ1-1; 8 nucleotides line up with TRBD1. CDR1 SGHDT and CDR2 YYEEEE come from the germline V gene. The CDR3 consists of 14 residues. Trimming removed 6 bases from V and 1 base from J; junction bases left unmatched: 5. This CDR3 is CASKAGTGNTEAFF. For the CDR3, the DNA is TGTGCCAGCAAGGCCGGGACAGGGAACACTGAAGCTTTCTTT.

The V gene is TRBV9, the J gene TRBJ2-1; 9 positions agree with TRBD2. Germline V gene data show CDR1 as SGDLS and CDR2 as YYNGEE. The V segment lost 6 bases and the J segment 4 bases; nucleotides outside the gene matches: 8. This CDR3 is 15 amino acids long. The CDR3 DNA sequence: TGTGCCAGCAATACAGGACTAGCGCCTTACAATGAGCAGTTCTTC. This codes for CASNTGLAPYNEQFF.

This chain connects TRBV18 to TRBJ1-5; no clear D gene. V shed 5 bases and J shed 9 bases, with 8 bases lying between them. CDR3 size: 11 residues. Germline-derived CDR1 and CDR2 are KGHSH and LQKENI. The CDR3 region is CASSERGPQHF. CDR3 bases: TGTGCCAGCTCAGAACGGGGGCCCCAGCATTTT.